The 29 T cell receptor beta chains below were found in one sample sequenced in a study of human T cells and chemical hapten exposure. Time point specified: patch test 1, 2 weeks after DPC sensitization. Documented treatment: therapeutic diphenylcyclopropenone sensitization with weekly scalp DPC. TCRdb itself ran the RACE reads through MiXCR, one entry per CDR3 protein. Found here are 300,000 to 400,000 distinct CDR3 sequences, roughly 6.9% of them singletons; the top ten hold 7.5% to 9%. Sample: whole blood, taken in connection with sensitization to the hapten diphenylcyclopropenone (DPC). Every receptor here comes from a woman between 18 and 29 years old with alopecia areata. Some clones in this sample may be carry-over from other donors' samples.

The J gene is TRBJ1-1, the V gene TRBV6-2 or TRBV6-3; D gene uncertain. Trimming stripped 8 bases from V and 1 base from J, with 5 bases between. The CDR3 is made up of 11 amino acids. CDR1 is MNHEY, CDR2 SVGEGT, per germline. The CDR3 nucleotides are TGTGCCAGCGAGTCGAACACTGAAGCTTTCTTT. As protein: CASESNTEAFF.

This clonotype came up a few times. The V and J genes are TRBV2 and TRBJ1-6; possible D gene TRBD1, 6 bases. The CDR3 spans 14 residues. Germline CDR1 and CDR2: SNHLY and FYNNEI. Trimming cost V 3 bases and J 10 bases, with 13 bases left between them. The CDR3 sequence: CASSEIPQGSPLHF. CDR3 sequence (DNA): TGTGCCAGCAGTGAGATTCCACAGGGATCACCCCTCCACTTT.

The chain's CDR3 is CASSRTDTIYF. CDR3 nucleotides: TGTGCCAGCAGCCGAACAGACACCATATATTTT. The genes are TRBV3-1 and TRBJ1-3; D is ambiguous. Deletions cut 4 bases from V and 8 bases from J, with 6 bases between. The CDR3 consists of 11 residues. The germline V gene encodes CDR1 LGHDT and CDR2 YNNKEL (reference sequence).

Turning to this clonotype: Since a much larger clone is just one base distant, this may be a read error. The V gene is TRBV5-1, the J gene TRBJ2-5; 7 bases agree with TRBD2. The V and J ends lost 0 bases and 3 bases, in that order; junction bases with no gene match: 5. The CDR3 covers 15 residues. Germline V gene lookup returns CDR1 SGHRS and CDR2 YFSETQ. CDR3 loop: CASSLALAAKETQYF. Here the CDR3 DNA reads TGCGCCAGCAGCTTGGCCCTAGCGGCCAAAGAGACCCAGTACTTC.

This clonotype was recorded a few times. The CDR3 bases are TGCAGTGCTAGGGACAGGGTGAACACCGGGGAGCTGTTTTTT. Translation: CSARDRVNTGELFF. This sequence joins TRBV20-1 and TRBJ2-2, with 8 nucleotides matching TRBD1. The CDR3 spans 14 residues. After removal of 3 bases from V and 1 base from J, the junction contained 1 base not matched to a gene. From germline, CDR1 is DFQATT and CDR2 SNEGSKA (reference sequence).

The chain is built from TRBV6-6 and TRBJ1-5; a possible D gene is TRBD1 (5 bases). The CDR3 length is 18 residues. The ends were cut back, 6 bases at V and 2 bases at J, with 23 bases in the middle. The germline CDR1 and CDR2 sequences are MNHNY and SVGAGI (reference sequence). CDR3 nucleotides: TGTGCCAGCAGGCCCGGGACCGGTCAGCCTCCCGGCAATCAGCCCCAGCATTTT. Its protein product is CASRPGTGQPPGNQPQHF.

The rearrangement uses TRBV6-5 and TRBJ1-5; D gene uncertain. This CDR3 has 13 amino acids. V was shortened by 0 bases and J by 6 bases, with 6 bases between the two germline ends. From germline, CDR1 is MNHEY and CDR2 SVGAGI. The CDR3, as DNA: TGTGCCAGCAGTTACTCGACTTCTCAGCCCCAGCATTTT. It encodes CASSYSTSQPQHF.

Only a few counts were recorded for this clonotype. The chain joins TRBV2 to TRBJ2-1; TRBD1 matches 8 bases. In germline, CDR1 is SNHLY, CDR2 FYNNEI. With 5 bases clipped from V and 7 bases from J, the junction kept 10 bases outside the gene matches. The CDR3 consists of 15 residues. The CDR3 DNA is TGTGCCAGCAGTAGACAGGGACAGGCTGGGAATGAGCAGTTCTTC. This gives the protein CASSRQGQAGNEQFF. Filled out from reference TRBV2 and TRBJ2-1, the complete variable domain reads EPEVTQTPSHQVTQMGQEVILRCVPISNHLYFYWYRQILGQKVEFLVSFYNNEISEKSEIFDDQFSVERPDGSNFTLKIRSTKLEDSAMYFCASSRQGQAGNEQFFGPGTRLTVL.

This clonotype was detected ten times or more. V is TRBV10-3 and J is TRBJ2-1; D remains unclear. The V gene's germline CDR1 is ENHRY and CDR2 SYGVKD. V lost 2 bases and J 8 bases, leaving 4 bases between the germline ends. The length of the CDR3 is 11 residues. Here the CDR3 reads CAISERDEQFF. The CDR3 nucleotides read TGTGCCATCAGTGAGAGGGATGAGCAGTTCTTC.

This clonotype has at least ten counts. The CDR3 nucleotides are TGTGCCAGCTCACCAAACATTGACATTACTGAAGCTTTCTTT. This sequence encodes CASSPNIDITEAFF. The chain links TRBV18 to TRBJ1-1; the D is unclear. In germline, CDR1 is KGHSH, CDR2 LQKENI. The CDR3 totals 14 residues. V gave up 2 bases and J gave up 5 bases, with 12 bases separating them.

This clonotype was found many times. The chain uses TRBV2 and TRBJ2-6, with TRBD2 identical over 7 bases. J was trimmed by 4 bases and V by 6 bases; bases with no gene match: 3. The CDR3 loop spans 14 amino acids. Germline V CDR1 and CDR2: SNHLY, FYNNEI. CDR3 nucleotides: TGTGCCAGCAGCGGGGGGAGCGGGGCCAACGTCCTGACTTTC. Its protein product is CASSGGSGANVLTF.

In this sample, this clonotype turned up many times. The rearrangement uses TRBV28 and TRBJ2-5, with 7 bases identical to TRBD1. V gave up 10 bases and J gave up 4 bases; unmatched junction bases: 9. Germline lookup yields CDR1 MDHEN and CDR2 SYDVKM. This CDR3 has 13 residues. CDR3 in amino acids: CATRRQGLETQYF. In nucleotides, the CDR3 is TGTGCCACCCGGCGACAGGGTTTAGAGACCCAGTACTTC.

The chain carries TRBV6-6 and TRBJ1-4; 7 bases map to TRBD1. Germline V gives CDR1 MNHNY, CDR2 SVGAGI (reference sequence). This CDR3 is built from 14 residues. Trimming took 6 bases from V and 7 from J; bases not matched to a gene: 8. The CDR3 protein is CASRDQNRGEKLFF. CDR3 bases: TGTGCCAGCAGGGATCAGAACAGGGGTGAAAAACTGTTTTTT.

This clonotype was seen a few times. The V gene is TRBV20-1, the J gene TRBJ2-3, with 8 bases matching TRBD2. This CDR3 is 14 amino acids long. V shed 6 bases and J 9 bases; nucleotides not matched to a gene: 14. Germline-derived CDR1 and CDR2 are DFQATT and SNEGSKA (reference sequence). CDR3 DNA: TGCAGTGCGTCAGGTAGCGGGGTCCTCGGGACGCAGTATTTT. This translates into CSASGSGVLGTQYF.

This chain uses TRBV6-5 with TRBJ1-4; D remains ambiguous. CDR1 is MNHEY, CDR2 SVGAGI, per germline. CDR3 length: 17 amino acids. The V end was cut by 0 bases, the J end by 0 bases, with 11 bases between. This chain's CDR3 is CASSYSSDSSTNEKLFF. For the CDR3, the DNA is TGTGCCAGCAGTTACTCGTCGGACTCATCAACTAATGAAAAACTGTTTTTT.

V is TRBV29-1 and J is TRBJ2-7; possible D gene TRBD2, 5 bases. CDR1 is SQVTM and CDR2 is ANQGSEA in the germline V gene. This CDR3 spans 8 amino acids. The CDR3 protein is CSSGFWYF. The CDR3 DNA follows: TGCTCTTCGGGGTTTTGGTACTTC.

This clonotype was picked up a small number of times. The chain combines TRBV3-1 with TRBJ1-3, with unresolved D. The length of the CDR3 is 17 residues. Germline V gene sequence: CDR1 LGHDT, CDR2 YNNKEL (reference sequence). V gave up 1 base and J gave up 0 bases, with 13 bases separating them. The CDR3 region has the DNA TGTGCCAGCAGCCAAGGGTTCGGCAGCCGCTCTGGAAACACCATATATTTT. Translating it yields CASSQGFGSRSGNTIYF.

The chain uses TRBV6-5 and TRBJ2-3, with D perhaps matching TRBD2 (7 bases). Germline V gene data show CDR1 as MNHEY and CDR2 as SVGAGI. V lost 11 bases, J lost 4 bases, and 22 bases lay in between. The CDR3 is made up of 15 amino acids. CDR3 sequence: CAARLIGGGPDTQYF. CDR3 nucleotides: TGTGCCGCCCGACTTATAGGGGGGGGCCCAGATACGCAGTATTTT.

This chain links TRBV7-2 with TRBJ2-7; TRBD1 or TRBD2 may be the D gene (5 bases each). Trimming stripped 2 bases from V and 2 bases from J, with 13 bases between. In germline, CDR1 is SGHTA, CDR2 FQGNSA. This CDR3 contains 15 residues. The CDR3 spells CASSLWGPSAYEQYF. The DNA of the CDR3 is TGTGCCAGCAGCTTATGGGGACCCTCGGCCTACGAGCAGTACTTC.

This clonotype has just a few counts. The chain couples TRBV11-3 to TRBJ2-3, with TRBD2 matching over 8 bases. The CDR3 covers 16 residues. Losses at the gene ends were 5 bases for V and 2 bases for J; bases not matched to a gene: 9. Germline V gene sequence: CDR1 SGHNT, CDR2 YENEEA. This chain's CDR3 is CASSPRAGAITDTQYF. CDR3 bases: TGTGCCAGCAGCCCCCGAGCGGGGGCGATCACAGATACGCAGTATTTT.

This clonotype appeared many times. The chain is built from TRBV4-3 and TRBJ1-6; 7 nucleotides agree with TRBD1. Germline assignment: CDR1 LGHNA and CDR2 YSLEER. The CDR3 extends over 15 amino acids. Losses at the gene ends were 0 bases for V and 10 bases for J; bases not matched to a gene: 6. CDR3 DNA: TGCGCCAGCAGCCAAGAAGCAGGGGGGGGCTCACCCCTCCACTTT. Encoded protein: CASSQEAGGGSPLHF.

This rearrangement joins TRBV9 to TRBJ2-1; D perhaps matches TRBD2 (6 bases). The CDR3 totals 12 residues. The germline V gene encodes CDR1 SGDLS and CDR2 YYNGEE. The V gene lost 7 bases and the J gene lost 4 bases, with 9 bases spanning the gap. CDR3 residues: CASGTEYNEQFF. Here the CDR3 DNA reads TGTGCCAGCGGGACTGAATACAATGAGCAGTTCTTC.

V and J are TRBV7-9 and TRBJ2-3; the match to TRBD2 covers 11 bases. The trim removed 3 bases at V and 2 bases at J, leaving 7 bases unmatched. The CDR3 runs 17 residues. Germline lookup yields CDR1 SEHNR and CDR2 FQNEAQ (reference sequence). The chain's CDR3 is CASSFIQTSGNTDTQYF. The CDR3 nucleotides are TGTGCCAGCAGCTTCATCCAGACTAGCGGGAACACAGATACGCAGTATTTT.

V gene TRBV13 combines with J gene TRBJ1-1, with D unresolved. This CDR3 is 12 amino acids long. Germline CDR1 and CDR2: PRHDT and FYEKMQ (reference sequence). Trimming removed 1 base at V and 4 bases at J, with 4 bases between. CDR3 residues: CASSLVLTEAFF. The DNA of the CDR3 is TGTGCCAGCAGCTTAGTACTCACTGAAGCTTTCTTT.

The chain couples TRBV4-1 to TRBJ2-1; D gene uncertain. V gave up 0 bases and J gave up 3 bases, with 12 bases separating them. The CDR3 extends over 16 amino acids. The germline V gene encodes CDR1 MGHRA and CDR2 YSYEKL. The CDR3 DNA reads as TGCGCCAGCAGCCAAGATGCGGCGGAGAACTACAATGAGCAGTTCTTC. Translation: CASSQDAAENYNEQFF.

V gene TRBV6-6 combines with J gene TRBJ2-2; 7 bases line up with TRBD2. This CDR3 contains 12 residues. The germline V gene encodes CDR1 MNHNY and CDR2 SVGAGI (reference sequence). V shed 8 bases and J 6 bases; nucleotides not matched to a gene: 3. The CDR3 DNA reads TGTGCCAGCGGGGGGAGGGCCGGGGAGCTGTTTTTT. It codes for CASGGRAGELFF.

The chain joins TRBV4-1 to TRBJ2-1; the D gene is possibly TRBD1 (5 bases). The V end lost 4 bases, the J end lost 8 bases, and 15 bases lay between the germline ends. From germline, CDR1 is MGHRA and CDR2 YSYEKL. This CDR3 has 14 amino acids. The CDR3 sequence: CASSPQNQGYEQFF. The CDR3 DNA follows: TGCGCCAGCAGCCCACAAAACCAGGGATATGAGCAGTTCTTC.

In its sample, this clonotype was seen a few times. The chain carries TRBV7-6 and TRBJ2-2; D is undetermined. CDR1 is SGHVS and CDR2 is FNYEAQ in the germline V gene. The CDR3 consists of 15 residues. Trimming left V 1 base short and J 0 bases short, with 6 bases between. CDR3 residues: CASSLVGPNTGELFF. The CDR3 nucleotides read TGTGCCAGCAGCTTAGTCGGACCGAACACCGGGGAGCTGTTTTTT.

V gene TRBV12-3 or TRBV12-4 combines with J gene TRBJ1-4; TRBD1 matches at 12 bases. Germline trimming cut 5 bases from V and 8 bases from J; bases unmatched to any gene: 9. The CDR3 loop spans 16 amino acids. Here the CDR3 reads CASSPRDRGRQEKLFF. The CDR3 DNA follows: TGTGCCAGCAGTCCCAGGGACAGGGGGCGGCAGGAAAAACTGTTTTTT.